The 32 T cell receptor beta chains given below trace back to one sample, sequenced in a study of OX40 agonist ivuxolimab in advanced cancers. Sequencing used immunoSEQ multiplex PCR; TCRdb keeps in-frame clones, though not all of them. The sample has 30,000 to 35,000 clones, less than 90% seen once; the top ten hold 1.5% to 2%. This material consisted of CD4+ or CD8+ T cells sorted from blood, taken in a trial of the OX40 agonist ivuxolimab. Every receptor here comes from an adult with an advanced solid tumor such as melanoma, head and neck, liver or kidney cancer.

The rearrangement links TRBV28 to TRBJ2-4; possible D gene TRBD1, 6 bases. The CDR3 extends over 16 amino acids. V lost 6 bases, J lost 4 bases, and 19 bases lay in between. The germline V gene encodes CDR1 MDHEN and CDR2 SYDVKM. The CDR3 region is CASSSQGQTPKNIQYF. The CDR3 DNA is TGTGCCAGCAGCAGCCAAGGACAGACACCTAAAAACATTCAGTACTTC.

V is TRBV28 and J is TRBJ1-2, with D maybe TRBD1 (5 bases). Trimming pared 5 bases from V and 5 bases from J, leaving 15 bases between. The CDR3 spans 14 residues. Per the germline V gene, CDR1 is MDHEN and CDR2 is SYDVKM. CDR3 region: CASSPPGTAYGYTF. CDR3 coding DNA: TGTGCCAGCAGTCCGCCCGGGACGGCTTATGGCTACACCTTC.

CDR3 protein: CASSNDGEDKDRDNQPQHF. The CDR3 nucleotides read TGTGCCAGCAGCAATGATGGGGAGGACAAAGACAGGGACAATCAGCCCCAGCATTTT. V and J are TRBV21-1 and TRBJ1-5; the D call of TRBD1 is as the table states it, not checked on the DNA. TRBV21-1 is designated a pseudogene. The CDR3 has 19 residues.

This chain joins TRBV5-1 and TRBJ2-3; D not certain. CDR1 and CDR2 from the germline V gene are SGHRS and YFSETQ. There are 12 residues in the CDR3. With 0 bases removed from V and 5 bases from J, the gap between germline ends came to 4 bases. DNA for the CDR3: TGCGCCAGCAGCTTGGGTAAAGATACGCAGTATTTT. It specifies CASSLGKDTQYF. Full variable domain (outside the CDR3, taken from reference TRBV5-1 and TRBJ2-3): KAGVTQTPRYLIKTRGQQVTLSCSPISGHRSVSWYQQTPGQGLQFLFEYFSETQRNKGNFPGRFSGRQFSNSRSEMNVSTLELGDSALYLCASSLGKDTQYFGPGTRLTVL.

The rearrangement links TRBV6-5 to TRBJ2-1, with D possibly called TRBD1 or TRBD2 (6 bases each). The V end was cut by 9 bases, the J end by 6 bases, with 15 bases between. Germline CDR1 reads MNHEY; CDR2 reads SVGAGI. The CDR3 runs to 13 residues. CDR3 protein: CASGGPLSNEQFF. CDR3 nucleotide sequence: TGTGCCAGTGGGGGGCCCCTTAGCAATGAGCAGTTCTTC.

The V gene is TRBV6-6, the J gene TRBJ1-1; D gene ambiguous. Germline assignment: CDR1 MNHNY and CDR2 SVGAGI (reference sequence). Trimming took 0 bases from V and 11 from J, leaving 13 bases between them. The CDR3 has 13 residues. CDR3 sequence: CASSYSQPPRAFF. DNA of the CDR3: TGTGCCAGCAGTTACTCGCAGCCCCCCAGGGCTTTCTTT.

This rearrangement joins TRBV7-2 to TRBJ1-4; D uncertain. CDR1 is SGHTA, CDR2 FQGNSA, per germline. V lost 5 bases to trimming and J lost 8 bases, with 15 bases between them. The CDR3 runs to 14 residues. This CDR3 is CASSPSGNEEKLFF. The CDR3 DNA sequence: TGTGCCAGCAGCCCCTCCGGCAACGAAGAAAAACTGTTTTTT.

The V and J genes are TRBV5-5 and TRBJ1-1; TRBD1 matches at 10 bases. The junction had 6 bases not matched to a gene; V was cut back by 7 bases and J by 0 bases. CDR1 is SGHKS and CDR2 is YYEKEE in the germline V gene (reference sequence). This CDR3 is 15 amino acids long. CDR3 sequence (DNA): TGTGCCAGCGGCCGGACAGGGGGATTGAACACTGAAGCTTTCTTT. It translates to CASGRTGGLNTEAFF.

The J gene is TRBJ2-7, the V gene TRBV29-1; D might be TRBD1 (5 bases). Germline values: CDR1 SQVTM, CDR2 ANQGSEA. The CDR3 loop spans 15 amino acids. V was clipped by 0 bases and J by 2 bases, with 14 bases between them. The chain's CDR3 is CSVEDGRAYPYEQYF. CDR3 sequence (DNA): TGCAGCGTTGAAGATGGCAGGGCTTACCCCTACGAGCAGTACTTC.

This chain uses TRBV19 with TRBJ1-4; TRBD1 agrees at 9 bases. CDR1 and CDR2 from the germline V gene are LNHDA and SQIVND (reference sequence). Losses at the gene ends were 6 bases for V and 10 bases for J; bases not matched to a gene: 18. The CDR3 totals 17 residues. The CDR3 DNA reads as TGTGCCAGTAGCACCACCGGACAGGGGATCGGTAGGGGAAAACTGTTTTTT. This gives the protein CASSTTGQGIGRGKLFF.

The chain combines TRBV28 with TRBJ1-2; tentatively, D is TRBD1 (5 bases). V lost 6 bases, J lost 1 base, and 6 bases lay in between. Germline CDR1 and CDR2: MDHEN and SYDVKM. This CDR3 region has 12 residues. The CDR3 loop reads CASRQGNYGYTF. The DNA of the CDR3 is TGTGCCAGCAGGCAGGGTAACTATGGCTACACCTTC.

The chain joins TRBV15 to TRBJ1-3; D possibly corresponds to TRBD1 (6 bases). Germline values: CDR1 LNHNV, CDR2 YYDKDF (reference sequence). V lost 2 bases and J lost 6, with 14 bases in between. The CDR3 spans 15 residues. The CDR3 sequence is CATSRWPPGQNTIYF. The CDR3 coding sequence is TGTGCCACCAGCAGATGGCCTCCGGGACAAAACACCATATATTTT.

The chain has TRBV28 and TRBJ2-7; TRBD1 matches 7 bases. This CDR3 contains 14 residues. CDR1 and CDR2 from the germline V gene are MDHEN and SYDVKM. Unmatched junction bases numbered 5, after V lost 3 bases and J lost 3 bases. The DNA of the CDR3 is TGTGCCAGCAGTTTTGGGACAGCCATCTACGAGCAGTACTTC. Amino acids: CASSFGTAIYEQYF.

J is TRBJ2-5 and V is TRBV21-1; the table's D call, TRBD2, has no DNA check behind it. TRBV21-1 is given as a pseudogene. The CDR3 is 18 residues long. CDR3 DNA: TGTGCCAGCAGCAAAGAGGGCGGAGGACGGGCGGTTGGGGAGACCCAGTACTTC. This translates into CASSKEGGGRAVGETQYF.

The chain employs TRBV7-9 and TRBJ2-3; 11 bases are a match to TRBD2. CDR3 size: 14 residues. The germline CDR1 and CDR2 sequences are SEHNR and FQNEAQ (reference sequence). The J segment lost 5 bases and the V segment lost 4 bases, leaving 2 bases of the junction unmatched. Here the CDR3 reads CASSSLAGGDTQYF. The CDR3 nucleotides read TGTGCCAGCAGCTCCCTAGCGGGGGGAGATACGCAGTATTTT.

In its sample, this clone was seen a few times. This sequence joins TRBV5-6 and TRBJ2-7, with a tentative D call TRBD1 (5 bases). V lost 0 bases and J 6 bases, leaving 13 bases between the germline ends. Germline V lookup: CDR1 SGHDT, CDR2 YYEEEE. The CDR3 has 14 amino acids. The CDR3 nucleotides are TGTGCCAGCAGCTTGGCGCAGGGTCAGGGCGAGCAGTACTTC. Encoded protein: CASSLAQGQGEQYF.

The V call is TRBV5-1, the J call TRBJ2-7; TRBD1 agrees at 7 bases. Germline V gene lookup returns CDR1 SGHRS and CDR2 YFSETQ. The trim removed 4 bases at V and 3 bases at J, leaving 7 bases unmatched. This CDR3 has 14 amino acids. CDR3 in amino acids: CASSEQGQHYEQYF. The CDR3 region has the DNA TGCGCCAGCAGCGAACAGGGGCAGCACTACGAGCAGTACTTC.

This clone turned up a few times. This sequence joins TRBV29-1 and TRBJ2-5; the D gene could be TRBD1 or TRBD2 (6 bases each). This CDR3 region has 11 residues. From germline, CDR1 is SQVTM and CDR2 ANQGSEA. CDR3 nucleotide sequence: TGCAGGGCTGGGGGGCACGAGACCCAGTACTTC. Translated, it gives CRAGGHETQYF.

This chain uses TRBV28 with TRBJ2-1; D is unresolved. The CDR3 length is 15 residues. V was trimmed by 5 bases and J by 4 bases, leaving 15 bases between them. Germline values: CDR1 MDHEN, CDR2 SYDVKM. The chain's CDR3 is CASSPLSGSYNEQFF. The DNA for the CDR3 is TGTGCCAGCAGTCCTCTATCAGGATCTTACAATGAGCAGTTCTTC.

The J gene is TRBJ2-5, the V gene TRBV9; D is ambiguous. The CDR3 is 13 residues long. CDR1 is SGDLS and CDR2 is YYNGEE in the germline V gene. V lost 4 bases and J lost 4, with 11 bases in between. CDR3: CASSLSLGETQYF. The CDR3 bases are TGTGCCAGCAGCCTAAGCCTGGGAGAGACCCAGTACTTC.

CDR3 coding DNA: TGTGCCAGCAGTTATGATATGTCTGGGGCCAACGTCCTGACTTTC. This codes for CASSYDMSGANVLTF. This chain uses TRBV6-6 with TRBJ2-6; D is ambiguous. CDR3 length: 15 amino acids. V lost 3 bases and J lost 1, with 7 bases in between. CDR1 is MNHNY and CDR2 is SVGAGI in the germline V gene (reference sequence).

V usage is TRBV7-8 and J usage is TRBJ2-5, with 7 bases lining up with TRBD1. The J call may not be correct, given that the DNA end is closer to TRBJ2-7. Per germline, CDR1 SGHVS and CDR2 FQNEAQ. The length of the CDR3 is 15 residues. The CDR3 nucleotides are TGTGCCAGCAGCTCACAGACAGGGAGCTCCTACGAGCAGTACTTC. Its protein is CASSSQTGSSYEQYF.

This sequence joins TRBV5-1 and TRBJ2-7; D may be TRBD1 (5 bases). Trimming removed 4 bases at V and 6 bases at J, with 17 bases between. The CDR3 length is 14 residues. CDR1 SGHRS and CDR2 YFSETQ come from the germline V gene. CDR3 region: CASSDPTVSPEQYF. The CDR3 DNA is TGCGCCAGCAGCGATCCGACAGTCTCGCCCGAGCAGTACTTC.

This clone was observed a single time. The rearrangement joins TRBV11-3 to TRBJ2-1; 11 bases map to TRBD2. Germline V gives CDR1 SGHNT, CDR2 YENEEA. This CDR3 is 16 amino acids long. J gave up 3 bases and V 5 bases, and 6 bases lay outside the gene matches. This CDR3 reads CASSRATSGIYNEQFF. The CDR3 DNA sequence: TGTGCCAGCAGCCGCGCGACTAGCGGGATCTACAATGAGCAGTTCTTC.

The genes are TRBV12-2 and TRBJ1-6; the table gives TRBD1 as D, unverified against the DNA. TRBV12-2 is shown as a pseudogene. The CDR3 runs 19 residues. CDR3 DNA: TGTGCAAGTCGCCCGCGAGGGACAGGGGACGTTAGAAGCGGTTCACCCCTCCACTTT. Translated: CASRPRGTGDVRSGSPLHF.

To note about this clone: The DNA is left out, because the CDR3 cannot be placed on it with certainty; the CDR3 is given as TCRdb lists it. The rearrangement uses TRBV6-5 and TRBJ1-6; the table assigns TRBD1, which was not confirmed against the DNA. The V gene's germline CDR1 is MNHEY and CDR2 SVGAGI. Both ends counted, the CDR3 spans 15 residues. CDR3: CASSTSRRVNSPLHF.

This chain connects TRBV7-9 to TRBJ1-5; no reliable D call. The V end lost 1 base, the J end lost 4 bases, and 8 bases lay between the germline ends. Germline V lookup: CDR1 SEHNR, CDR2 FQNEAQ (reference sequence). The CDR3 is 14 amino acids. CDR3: CASSLGTPNQPQHF. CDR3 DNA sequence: TGTGCCAGCAGCTTAGGGACGCCTAATCAGCCCCAGCATTTT.

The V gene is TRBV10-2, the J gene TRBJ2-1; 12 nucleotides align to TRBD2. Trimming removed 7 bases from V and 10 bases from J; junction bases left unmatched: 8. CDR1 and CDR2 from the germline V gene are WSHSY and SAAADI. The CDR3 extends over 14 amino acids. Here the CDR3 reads CASKGTSGPGEQFF. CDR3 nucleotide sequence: TGCGCCAGCAAAGGGACTAGCGGGCCTGGGGAGCAGTTCTTC.

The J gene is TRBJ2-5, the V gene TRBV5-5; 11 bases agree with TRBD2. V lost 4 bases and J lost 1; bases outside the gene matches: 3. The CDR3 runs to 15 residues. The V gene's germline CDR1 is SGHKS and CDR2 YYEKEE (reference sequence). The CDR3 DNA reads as TGTGCCAGCAGCCCTAGCGGGGGGCGCCAAGAGACCCAGTACTTC. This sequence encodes CASSPSGGRQETQYF.

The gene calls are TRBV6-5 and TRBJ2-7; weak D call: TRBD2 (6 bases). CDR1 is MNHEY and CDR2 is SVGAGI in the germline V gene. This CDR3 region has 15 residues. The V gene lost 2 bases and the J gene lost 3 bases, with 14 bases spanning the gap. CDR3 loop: CASSYGRGGSYEQYF. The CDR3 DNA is TGTGCCAGCAGTTACGGGCGGGGAGGAAGCTACGAGCAGTACTTC.

CDR3 loop: CASRIRGGQGTLSHNEQFF. The CDR3 bases are TGTGCCAGCAGGATTAGAGGGGGACAGGGGACCCTATCTCACAATGAGCAGTTCTTC. This chain uses TRBV27 with TRBJ2-1; TRBD1 aligns across 10 bases. CDR1 is MNHEY and CDR2 is SMNVEV in the germline V gene (reference sequence). CDR3 length: 19 residues. Unmatched junction bases numbered 19, after V lost 6 bases and J lost 5 bases.

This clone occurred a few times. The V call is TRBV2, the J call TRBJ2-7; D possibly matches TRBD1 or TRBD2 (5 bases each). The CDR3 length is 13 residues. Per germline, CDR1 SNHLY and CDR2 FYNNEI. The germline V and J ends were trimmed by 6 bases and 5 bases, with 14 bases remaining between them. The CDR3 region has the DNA TGTGCCAGCAGGGGGGACGGGGTGCACGAGCAGTACTTC. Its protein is CASRGDGVHEQYF.